What follows are 24 T cell receptor beta chains derived from one specimen sequenced in a study of shared clonotypes between healthy human individuals. Only in-frame clones appear in the TCRdb table, and some are missing; sequencing was by immunoSEQ multiplex PCR. Among about 1 million clones listed, around 82% were seen once. The sequenced material came from memory CD4+ T cells from PBMCs. Subset denoted: CD45RA-negative fraction. The receptors were gathered from a man younger than 35 in good health. Some clones in this sample may be carry-over from other donors' samples.

This chain uses TRBV5-4 with TRBJ2-2; 11 positions match TRBD2. V shed 4 bases and J 5 bases; nucleotides not matched to a gene: 7. This CDR3 contains 16 residues. Germline CDR1 SGHNT, CDR2 YYREEE (reference sequence). CDR3 bases: TGTGCCAGCAGCCCCACTAGCGGGAGTTATACCGGGGAGCTGTTTTTT. It encodes CASSPTSGSYTGELFF.

The V gene is TRBV5-4, the J gene TRBJ2-3, with D tentatively TRBD2 (6 bases). This CDR3 comprises 15 residues. V lost 6 bases, J lost 1 base, and 15 bases lay in between. In germline, CDR1 is SGHNT, CDR2 YYREEE (reference sequence). DNA for the CDR3: TGTGCCAGCAACCCACCAGGCGGGGGCACAGATACGCAGTATTTT. Protein: CASNPPGGGTDTQYF.

The chain combines TRBV6-1 with TRBJ2-1; tentatively, D is TRBD1 (5 bases). The CDR3 has 14 residues. The V gene's germline CDR1 is MNHNS and CDR2 SASEGT. V was cut by 5 bases and J by 4 bases, with 12 bases left in between. The CDR3 reads CASSQGNVYNEQFF. CDR3 bases: TGTGCCAGCAGTCAGGGTAATGTGTACAATGAGCAGTTCTTC.

The chain is built from TRBV27 and TRBJ2-2, with D maybe TRBD2 (6 bases). Germline V gene data show CDR1 as MNHEY and CDR2 as SMNVEV (reference sequence). The CDR3 is 15 residues long. The V and J ends lost 7 bases and 6 bases respectively, with 18 bases between them. In DNA, the CDR3 is TGTGCCAGCAACCCCGGGAGTCCAGTCGCCGGGGAGCTGTTTTTT. It codes for CASNPGSPVAGELFF.

V is TRBV5-1 and J is TRBJ2-7; 7 bases agree with TRBD1. The germline V gene has CDR1 SGHRS and CDR2 YFSETQ. The CDR3 sequence is 15 residues long. V dropped 0 bases and J dropped 0; count of bases not matched to a gene: 3. CDR3 sequence: CASSLGDSNSYEQYF. In DNA, the CDR3 is TGCGCCAGCAGCTTGGGGGACAGCAACTCCTACGAGCAGTACTTC.

J is TRBJ2-7 and V is TRBV5-1, with D perhaps TRBD2 (6 bases). CDR1 is SGHRS, CDR2 YFSETQ, per germline. The length of the CDR3 is 13 residues. V was clipped by 5 bases and J by 6 bases, with 15 bases between them. The CDR3 nucleotides are TGCGCCAGCAGTGTGCGGGACGCTTCCGAGCAGTACTTC. Amino acid sequence: CASSVRDASEQYF.

The chain employs TRBV28 and TRBJ2-7; 7 bases agree with TRBD1. Per the germline V gene, CDR1 is MDHEN and CDR2 is SYDVKM. V dropped 9 bases and J dropped 4; count of bases not matched to a gene: 6. The CDR3 totals 12 residues. The CDR3 nucleotides are TGTGCCAGTGGACAGGTCGGATACGAGCAGTACTTC. Amino acids: CASGQVGYEQYF.

The chain combines TRBV28 with TRBJ1-2; 7 nucleotides match TRBD1. The CDR3 is 13 amino acids. Germline values: CDR1 MDHEN, CDR2 SYDVKM. Trimming at V came to 5 bases and at J to 8 bases, leaving 8 bases not matched to a gene. DNA for the CDR3: TGTGCCAGCAGTATCCCCGACAGGGAGGGCTACACCTTC. Amino acids: CASSIPDREGYTF.

The gene calls are TRBV2 and TRBJ1-1; 12 bases line up with TRBD1. CDR1 is SNHLY, CDR2 FYNNEI, per germline. Trimming removed 3 bases from V and 0 bases from J; junction bases left unmatched: 8. CDR3 length: 18 residues. The CDR3 loop reads CASSDASGTGGMNTEAFF. Here the CDR3 DNA reads TGTGCCAGCAGTGACGCCTCCGGGACAGGGGGCATGAACACTGAAGCTTTCTTT.

This rearrangement joins TRBV28 to TRBJ1-1; 10 bases agree with TRBD1. The J segment lost 2 bases and the V segment lost 3 bases, leaving 9 bases of the junction unmatched. Germline V gene data show CDR1 as MDHEN and CDR2 as SYDVKM. This CDR3 is 17 amino acids long. The CDR3 spells CASSLTPGTGANTEAFF. As DNA, the CDR3 is TGTGCCAGCAGTTTGACCCCAGGGACAGGGGCTAACACTGAAGCTTTCTTT.

V gene TRBV9 combines with J gene TRBJ2-1; TRBD2 matches 15 bases. Germline V gives CDR1 SGDLS, CDR2 YYNGEE. This CDR3 contains 16 residues. Losses at the gene ends were 4 bases for V and 9 bases for J; bases not matched to a gene: 8. CDR3 amino acids: CASSIPGLAGGSEQFF. The CDR3 DNA reads as TGTGCCAGCAGCATACCCGGACTAGCGGGAGGGAGTGAGCAGTTCTTC. The full variable domain, rest sourced from reference TRBV9 and TRBJ2-1, is DSGVTQTPKHLITATGQRVTLRCSPRSGDLSVYWYQQSLDQGLQFLIQYYNGEERAKGNILERFSAQQFPDLHSELNLSSLELGDSALYFCASSIPGLAGGSEQFFGPGTRLTVL.

The chain couples TRBV4-1 to TRBJ2-1; 12 bases are a match to TRBD1. The CDR3 consists of 15 residues. Trimming at V came to 8 bases and at J to 6 bases, leaving 8 bases not matched to a gene. Germline CDR1 and CDR2: MGHRA and YSYEKL. This CDR3 is CASQPGQGARNEQFF. CDR3 DNA: TGCGCCAGCCAGCCGGGACAGGGGGCCCGCAATGAGCAGTTCTTC.

The chain combines TRBV7-3 with TRBJ2-3; 10 bases fit TRBD1. The germline V gene encodes CDR1 SGHTA and CDR2 FQGTGA. The CDR3 consists of 15 residues. J gave up 5 bases and V 5 bases, and 7 bases lay outside the gene matches. DNA of the CDR3: TGTGCCAGCAGCCTTGACAGGGGGCAAGTAGATACGCAGTATTTT. It encodes CASSLDRGQVDTQYF. Using reference TRBV7-3 and TRBJ2-3 for the parts outside the CDR3, the full variable domain is GAGVSQTPSNKVTEKGKYVELRCDPISGHTALYWYRQSLGQGPEFLIYFQGTGAADDSGLPNDRFFAVRPEGSVSTLKIQRTERGDSAVYLCASSLDRGQVDTQYFGPGTRLTVL.

This rearrangement joins TRBV7-2 to TRBJ1-2; D is unclear. This CDR3 comprises 14 residues. Germline-derived CDR1 and CDR2 are SGHTA and FQGNSA. V lost 0 bases, J lost 8 bases, and 13 bases lay in between. The chain's CDR3 is CASSLAIGYSGYTF. The CDR3 DNA follows: TGTGCCAGCAGCTTAGCCATAGGTTATTCCGGCTACACCTTC.

The chain has TRBV23-1 and TRBJ2-2; D is perhaps TRBD2 (7 bases). TRBV23-1 is placed among ORFs of uncertain function. CDR3 length equals 15 residues. The V end lost 2 bases, the J end lost 6 bases, and 13 bases lay between the germline ends. The CDR3 sequence is CASSQKCGGPGELFF. The CDR3 nucleotides are TGCGCCAGCAGTCAAAAATGCGGGGGCCCCGGGGAGCTGTTTTTT.

The chain combines TRBV5-1 with TRBJ2-5; 7 bases fit TRBD1. V lost 4 bases, J lost 1 base, and 4 bases stayed unmatched. Per the germline V gene, CDR1 is SGHRS and CDR2 is YFSETQ. The length of the CDR3 is 14 residues. The CDR3 DNA reads as TGCGCCAGCAGCGGGGGACAGTCCCAAGAGACCCAGTACTTC. Protein product: CASSGGQSQETQYF.

The V call is TRBV9, the J call TRBJ2-5; TRBD1 matches 7 bases. CDR1 is SGDLS and CDR2 is YYNGEE in the germline V gene. With V trimmed by 3 bases and J by 5 bases, 4 bases remained unmatched. The CDR3 is made up of 13 amino acids. CDR3 region: CASSGQGLETQYF. DNA for the CDR3: TGTGCCAGCAGCGGACAGGGTTTGGAGACCCAGTACTTC.

This rearrangement joins TRBV10-3 to TRBJ2-1, with TRBD2 identical over 11 bases. The germline CDR1 and CDR2 sequences are ENHRY and SYGVKD. The ends lost 5 bases at V and 7 bases at J; junction bases unmatched: 7. This CDR3 region has 15 residues. CDR3 protein: CAISPTSGSGNEQFF. The DNA for the CDR3 is TGTGCCATCAGTCCAACTAGCGGGAGTGGGAATGAGCAGTTCTTC.

The chain carries TRBV9 and TRBJ2-6; D remains ambiguous. The CDR3 covers 14 residues. V was pared by 8 bases and J by 0 bases, with 9 bases between. Germline values: CDR1 SGDLS, CDR2 YYNGEE. CDR3 in amino acids: CASTKDSGANVLTF. The CDR3 DNA sequence: TGTGCCAGTACCAAAGACTCTGGGGCCAACGTCCTGACTTTC.

V gene TRBV18 combines with J gene TRBJ2-7; 9 positions agree with TRBD1. CDR1 is KGHSH, CDR2 LQKENI, per germline. The CDR3 consists of 14 residues. With 2 bases clipped from V and 3 bases from J, the junction kept 2 bases outside the gene matches. Here the CDR3 reads CASSPRTGVYEQYF. CDR3 DNA sequence: TGTGCCAGCTCACCAAGGACAGGGGTCTACGAGCAGTACTTC.

The chain uses TRBV29-1 and TRBJ2-7; D is perhaps TRBD2 (6 bases). Germline V gene sequence: CDR1 SQVTM, CDR2 ANQGSEA. This CDR3 is built from 14 residues. V was pared by 4 bases and J by 6 bases, with 19 bases between. CDR3 sequence reads: CSVVMPAGISEQYF. DNA of the CDR3: TGCAGCGTTGTAATGCCAGCGGGTATAAGCGAGCAGTACTTC.

J is TRBJ1-5 and V is TRBV2; D not certain. V lost 11 bases, J lost 3 bases, and 14 bases lay in between. Germline-derived CDR1 and CDR2 are SNHLY and FYNNEI. The CDR3 has 13 amino acids. CDR3 sequence reads: CASGRAFNQPQHF. CDR3 bases: TGTGCCTCCGGCCGGGCGTTCAATCAGCCCCAGCATTTT.

The chain employs TRBV7-3 and TRBJ2-1, with a possible D match to TRBD2 (5 bases). V was trimmed by 4 bases and J by 5 bases, leaving 18 bases between them. Germline CDR1 reads SGHTA; CDR2 reads FQGTGA. CDR3 length equals 16 residues. The CDR3 region is CASSSLRSAADNEQFF. The CDR3 nucleotides are TGTGCCAGCAGCTCCCTCCGCTCAGCGGCTGACAATGAGCAGTTCTTC.

This chain uses TRBV6-5 with TRBJ1-1; TRBD1 is a possible D gene (5 bases). Trimming shortened V by 6 bases and J by 1 base, and 12 bases separated the two germline ends. There are 14 residues in the CDR3. CDR1 is MNHEY and CDR2 is SVGAGI in the germline V gene. This CDR3 reads CASSRLTGNTEAFF. Here the CDR3 DNA reads TGTGCCAGCAGCAGGCTCACAGGGAACACTGAAGCTTTCTTT.